Given below is one T cell receptor beta chain in context. The antigen is undetermined. The data belong to a study of beta chain features in type 1 diabetes. Study results and limitations: Comparison showed that naive, central memory and Treg TCRB repertoires appeared more similar among patients than among healthy donors.

The entirety of the isolated RNA underwent reverse transcription, so expressed TCRB transcripts were sequenced. Measured with immunoSEQ multiplex PCR; TCRdb has only the in-frame clones, and not every one. This sample carries hundreds of thousands of clones, around a sixth of them seen once, and the ten largest clones take 0.02% to 0.025%. Germline-derived CDR1 and CDR2 are SEHNR and FQNEAQ (reference sequence). The V gene lost 3 bases and the J gene lost 1 base, with 6 bases spanning the gap. The CDR3 length is 13 residues. The sequence was collected from a woman younger than 30 in good health. V usage is TRBV7-9 and J usage is TRBJ2-5, with D tentatively TRBD2 (5 bases). The sequencing sample was made of naive CD4+ T cells from blood. This chain's CDR3 is CASSFTSQETQYF. Here the CDR3 DNA reads TGTGCCAGCAGCTTCACTAGCCAAGAGACCCAGTACTTC.